Presented here are 28 T cell receptor beta chains from one specimen sequenced in a study of T cell clones after liver transplantation. Assay used: immunoSEQ multiplex PCR; TCRdb lists only in-frame clones, some missing. Of more than 65,000 clones in the sample, around 80% were seen once. Material: CD4+ T cells from blood, obtained 12 months after liver transplant. The origin of the receptors is a human patient who received a liver transplant. Some T cells may originate from the graft donor.

The V call is TRBV2, the J call TRBJ2-2, with a tentative D call TRBD1 (6 bases). Trimming removed 10 bases from V and 4 bases from J, with 19 bases in between. Germline-derived CDR1 and CDR2 are SNHLY and FYNNEI. The CDR3 contains 15 residues. This CDR3 reads CATSLYGQSTGELFF. DNA of the CDR3: TGTGCCACCTCACTATACGGACAGAGCACCGGGGAGCTGTTTTTT. The complete variable domain, with remaining parts taken from reference TRBV2 and TRBJ2-2, reads EPEVTQTPSHQVTQMGQEVILRCVPISNHLYFYWYRQILGQKVEFLVSFYNNEISEKSEIFDDQFSVERPDGSNFTLKIRSTKLEDSAMYFCATSLYGQSTGELFFGEGSRLTVL.

This chain connects TRBV6-1 to TRBJ2-7; 10 nucleotides line up with TRBD2. Germline assignment: CDR1 MNHNS and CDR2 SASEGT. This CDR3 comprises 15 residues. V shed 7 bases and J 6 bases; nucleotides not matched to a gene: 12. The CDR3 loop is CASTYPAGGLGEQYF. The CDR3 DNA is TGTGCCAGCACGTATCCAGCGGGAGGGCTTGGCGAGCAGTACTTC.

This rearrangement joins TRBV2 to TRBJ2-5; no clear D. V was clipped by 10 bases and J by 5 bases, with 11 bases between them. The CDR3 spans 11 residues. Germline values: CDR1 SNHLY, CDR2 FYNNEI. The CDR3 spells CATTPTETQYF. The CDR3 DNA sequence: TGTGCCACCACACCCACGGAGACCCAGTACTTC.

This chain joins TRBV28 and TRBJ1-5, with D unresolved. V lost 8 bases to trimming and J lost 4 bases, with 21 bases between them. The germline gives CDR1 MDHEN, CDR2 SYDVKM. This CDR3 has 16 amino acids. The CDR3 region is CASRLTSAGGNQPQHF. The CDR3 region has the DNA TGTGCCAGCCGTCTTACTTCAGCCGGAGGTAATCAGCCCCAGCATTTT.

This clone showed up just once. The chain employs TRBV19 and TRBJ2-1; D is unclear. Germline V gene lookup returns CDR1 LNHDA and CDR2 SQIVND (reference sequence). The CDR3 has 12 residues. V lost 1 base and J lost 7, with 5 bases in between. The CDR3: CASSIGGNEQFF. The CDR3 DNA reads TGTGCCAGTAGTATAGGGGGAAATGAGCAGTTCTTC.

This chain joins TRBV5-1 and TRBJ2-5, with TRBD2 matching over 10 bases. The CDR3 has 15 residues. Looked up from germline, CDR1 is SGHRS and CDR2 is YFSETQ. Unmatched junction bases numbered 5, after V lost 2 bases and J lost 4 bases. CDR3 nucleotide sequence: TGCGCCAGCAGCTTAGCGGGAGGGCCGGGAGAGACCCAGTACTTC. It yields the protein CASSLAGGPGETQYF.

The chain joins TRBV7-9 to TRBJ2-7; weak D call: TRBD1 (5 bases). Trimming pared 1 base from V and 0 bases from J, leaving 19 bases between. The CDR3 consists of 18 residues. Germline V CDR1 and CDR2: SEHNR, FQNEAQ (reference sequence). DNA for the CDR3: TGTGCCAGCAGCTTAGGAAGGGTGGGAACAGGCGGCTCCTACGAGCAGTACTTC. It is translated as CASSLGRVGTGGSYEQYF.

This chain joins TRBV5-1 and TRBJ1-4; weak D call: TRBD1 (6 bases). Germline V lookup: CDR1 SGHRS, CDR2 YFSETQ. CDR3 length: 15 residues. V lost 4 bases and J 7 bases, leaving 17 bases between the germline ends. As DNA, the CDR3 is TGCGCCAGCAGCGGGGGACACGGGGAAGGTGAAAAACTGTTTTTT. This codes for CASSGGHGEGEKLFF.

This rearrangement joins TRBV28 to TRBJ1-5; D may be TRBD1 (6 bases). Trimming removed 3 bases at V and 6 bases at J, with 12 bases between. CDR1 is MDHEN and CDR2 is SYDVKM in the germline V gene. The CDR3 consists of 14 residues. DNA of the CDR3: TGTGCCAGCAGTTTTGTCAGGGGACGTCAGCCCCAGCATTTT. Encoded protein: CASSFVRGRQPQHF.

This clone was counted between two and nine times. The J gene is TRBJ2-2, the V gene TRBV18; D remains ambiguous. V was trimmed by 1 base and J by 5 bases, leaving 8 bases between them. This CDR3 has 14 residues. Germline values: CDR1 KGHSH, CDR2 LQKENI. In nucleotides, the CDR3 is TGTGCCAGCTCACCACGGACCTCGACCGGGGAGCTGTTTTTT. The encoded protein is CASSPRTSTGELFF.

The chain links TRBV2 to TRBJ2-2; 7 bases are a match to TRBD2. Germline loops: CDR1 SNHLY, CDR2 FYNNEI. The CDR3 covers 15 residues. With 0 bases clipped from V and 6 bases from J, the junction kept 4 bases outside the gene matches. CDR3: CASSEARTSAGELFF. The DNA of the CDR3 is TGTGCCAGCAGTGAAGCCAGAACTAGCGCCGGGGAGCTGTTTTTT.

J is TRBJ2-5 and V is TRBV5-1; 8 positions match TRBD2. V lost 2 bases, J lost 4 bases, and 4 bases stayed unmatched. The CDR3 loop spans 14 amino acids. CDR1 and CDR2 from the germline V gene are SGHRS and YFSETQ. The CDR3 sequence is CASSFNAGGETQYF. The CDR3, as DNA: TGCGCCAGCAGCTTTAATGCGGGAGGAGAGACCCAGTACTTC.

The table lists this clone with a few counts. CDR3 sequence (DNA): TGTGCCAGTAGTAGCCGTGAAGGGGGAGTCGGGGCTTACGAGCAGTACTTC. This sequence encodes CASSSREGGVGAYEQYF. V usage is TRBV19 and J usage is TRBJ2-7, with a possible D match to TRBD1 (6 bases). The CDR3 contains 17 residues. The germline V gene has CDR1 LNHDA and CDR2 SQIVND (reference sequence). The V end was cut by 4 bases, the J end by 4 bases, with 23 bases between.

CDR3 residues: CASSRGGGMTYEQYF. CDR3 nucleotide sequence: TGCGCCAGCAGCCGCGGAGGCGGAATGACCTACGAGCAGTACTTC. This rearrangement joins TRBV5-1 to TRBJ2-7; the D gene is possibly TRBD2 (5 bases). CDR3 length: 15 amino acids. V was shortened by 4 bases and J by 2 bases, with 16 bases between the two germline ends. CDR1 and CDR2 from the germline V gene are SGHRS and YFSETQ.

This chain joins TRBV19 and TRBJ2-7, with 9 nucleotides matching TRBD2. After removal of 8 bases from V and 1 base from J, the junction contained 3 bases not matched to a gene. This CDR3 region has 13 residues. From germline, CDR1 is LNHDA and CDR2 SQIVND (reference sequence). CDR3 protein: CASGGLASYEQYF. In nucleotides, the CDR3 is TGTGCCAGTGGGGGACTAGCATCCTACGAGCAGTACTTC.

Many counts were recorded for this clone. This chain joins TRBV1 and TRBJ2-7. TRBV1 is a pseudogene locus. The CDR3 spans 14 residues. The CDR3 is CTSSRGGRVDEQYF. CDR3 nucleotides: TGCACCAGCAGCCGTGGGGGAAGGGTGGACGAGCAGTACTTC.

This clone came up once. This chain connects TRBV5-4 to TRBJ2-3; TRBD1 might be the D (6 bases). Between the trimmed V and J ends, which lost 6 bases and 5 bases, there was a span of 16 bases. Per germline, CDR1 SGHNT and CDR2 YYREEE (reference sequence). The CDR3 is 14 amino acids. This CDR3 reads CASTAVGAGDTQYF. DNA of the CDR3: TGTGCCAGCACCGCGGTGGGGGCCGGAGATACGCAGTATTTT. The variable domain in full, completed from reference TRBV5-4 and TRBJ2-3, reads ETGVTQSPTHLIKTRGQQVTLRCSSQSGHNTVSWYQQALGQGPQFIFQYYREEENGRGNFPPRFSGLQFPNYSSELNVNALELDDSALYLCASTAVGAGDTQYFGPGTRLTVL.

The chain recombines TRBV2 with TRBJ1-1; weak D call: TRBD1 (5 bases). CDR1 is SNHLY, CDR2 FYNNEI, per germline. The CDR3 totals 14 residues. With 3 bases removed from V and 0 bases from J, the gap between germline ends came to 8 bases. This CDR3 is CASSDWTLNTEAFF. The CDR3 nucleotides are TGTGCCAGCAGTGATTGGACACTGAACACTGAAGCTTTCTTT.

In nucleotides, the CDR3 is TGTGCCAGCAGCCCTAGGACGGCCAACACCGGGGAGCTGTTTTTT. It translates to CASSPRTANTGELFF. The chain uses TRBV11-2 and TRBJ2-2; D gene uncertain. Per the germline V gene, CDR1 is SGHAT and CDR2 is FQNNGV. The CDR3 sequence is 15 residues long. V lost 5 bases and J lost 2, with 12 bases in between.

This clone turned up a few times. V is TRBV19 and J is TRBJ2-3; 11 bases are a match to TRBD2. CDR1 is LNHDA, CDR2 SQIVND, per germline (reference sequence). This CDR3 is 12 amino acids long. The junction had 3 bases not matched to a gene; V was cut back by 10 bases and J by 6 bases. The CDR3 reads CATRLAGDTQYF. The CDR3 coding sequence is TGTGCCACCAGACTAGCGGGGGATACGCAGTATTTT.

V usage is TRBV27 and J usage is TRBJ2-2; TRBD2 matches 10 bases. J lost 3 bases, V lost 3 bases, and 7 bases had no gene match. The CDR3 is made up of 17 amino acids. Germline V gives CDR1 MNHEY, CDR2 SMNVEV (reference sequence). Written as DNA, the CDR3 is TGTGCCAGCAGTTTCCCCCCCCTAGCGGGAGACACCGGGGAGCTGTTTTTT. It yields the protein CASSFPPLAGDTGELFF.

This rearrangement joins TRBV7-9 to TRBJ2-1, with D possibly being TRBD2 (6 bases). V shed 1 base and J shed 7 bases, with 14 bases lying between them. Germline-derived CDR1 and CDR2 are SEHNR and FQNEAQ (reference sequence). The CDR3 consists of 15 residues. In DNA, the CDR3 is TGTGCCAGCAGCTTAGGCTCGGGGGTAGGTAATGAGCAGTTCTTC. It specifies CASSLGSGVGNEQFF. Variable domain in full (rest from reference TRBV7-9 and TRBJ2-1): DTGVSQNPRHKITKRGQNVTFRCDPISEHNRLYWYRQTLGQGPEFLTYFQNEAQLEKSRLLSDRFSAERPKGSFSTLEIQRTEQGDSAMYLCASSLGSGVGNEQFFGPGTRLTVL.

This clone has just one count. The rearrangement uses TRBV5-6 and TRBJ2-3, with D tentatively TRBD2 (5 bases). This CDR3 spans 15 amino acids. CDR1 is SGHDT and CDR2 is YYEEEE in the germline V gene. Trimming stripped 2 bases from V and 0 bases from J, with 10 bases between. CDR3 sequence reads: CASSFEGDSTDTQYF. DNA of the CDR3: TGTGCCAGCAGCTTCGAGGGAGACAGCACAGATACGCAGTATTTT.

This chain connects TRBV14 to TRBJ2-5; TRBD2 might be the D (7 bases). CDR1 is SGHDN and CDR2 is FVKESK in the germline V gene. The CDR3 is 11 amino acids. V was clipped by 6 bases and J by 7 bases, with 9 bases between them. The CDR3 reads CASSRGATQYF. The DNA of the CDR3 is TGTGCCAGCAGTCGGGGGGCGACCCAGTACTTC.

The chain is built from TRBV7-2 and TRBJ2-1; possible D gene TRBD2, 5 bases. The CDR3 loop spans 15 amino acids. Trimming took 1 base from V and 5 from J, leaving 12 bases between them. Germline CDR1 SGHTA, CDR2 FQGNSA. CDR3 DNA: TGTGCCAGCAGCTTAGGGCGGGTAGGGAACAATGAGCAGTTCTTC. It specifies CASSLGRVGNNEQFF. Complete variable domain (other parts from reference TRBV7-2 and TRBJ2-1): GAGVSQSPSNKVTEKGKDVELRCDPISGHTALYWYRQSLGQGLEFLIYFQGNSAPDKSGLPSDRFSAERTGGSVSTLTIQRTQQEDSAVYLCASSLGRVGNNEQFFGPGTRLTVL.

This clone is a singleton in its sample. The chain recombines TRBV2 with TRBJ1-2; weak D call: TRBD1 (5 bases). From germline, CDR1 is SNHLY and CDR2 FYNNEI. Trimming took 6 bases from V and 10 from J, leaving 18 bases between them. CDR3 length: 13 residues. The CDR3 DNA reads TGTGCCAGCAGCCCCGGGGCCAGTTACGACTACACCTTC. Its translation: CASSPGASYDYTF. The full variable domain, in which reference TRBV2 and TRBJ1-2 provide the parts outside the CDR3, is EPEVTQTPSHQVTQMGQEVILRCVPISNHLYFYWYRQILGQKVEFLVSFYNNEISEKSEIFDDQFSVERPDGSNFTLKIRSTKLEDSAMYFCASSPGASYDYTFGSGTRLTVV.

V usage is TRBV18 and J usage is TRBJ1-4; maybe TRBD1 (6 bases). Between the trimmed V and J ends, which lost 5 bases and 8 bases, there was a span of 21 bases. This CDR3 spans 16 amino acids. CDR1 and CDR2 from the germline V gene are KGHSH and LQKENI. This CDR3 is CASSRTPGGLEEKLFF. The CDR3 coding sequence is TGTGCCAGCTCAAGAACTCCCGGGGGCCTAGAAGAAAAACTGTTTTTT.

This rearrangement joins TRBV30 to TRBJ1-2; D remains ambiguous. Per germline, CDR1 GTSNPN and CDR2 SVGIG (reference sequence). The CDR3 extends over 15 amino acids. V lost 4 bases, J lost 8 bases, and 23 bases lay in between. CDR3 DNA: TGTGCCTGGATCGGTCTGGGTAGGACCCCCACGGGCTACACCTTC. This translates into CAWIGLGRTPTGYTF.